The 32 T cell receptor beta chains presented below share a single source sample, sequenced in a study of CD8+CD57+ T cells in acquired aplastic anemia. Using genomic DNA as the template, TCR beta VDJ and CDR3 profiling was carried out. TCRdb re-called the reads through MiXCR, storing one row per CDR3 protein. The table has about 130,000 distinct CDR3 sequences, about 48% seen once; the top ten hold roughly 2.6%. The sequenced sample consisted of sorted CD4+, CD8+, or CD8+CD57+ T cells (not recorded which) from PBMCs. Receptors were obtained from a human donor in good health, serving as a control.

The genes are TRBV9 and TRBJ1-2, with TRBD1 matching 7 bases. The CDR3 runs 13 residues. V was pared by 1 base and J by 4 bases, with 1 base of the junction left unmatched. The germline V gene encodes CDR1 SGDLS and CDR2 YYNGEE. CDR3 amino acids: CASSVTGAYGYTF. The CDR3 region has the DNA TGTGCCAGCAGCGTAACAGGGGCCTATGGCTACACCTTC.

This clonotype was picked up many times. V usage is TRBV20-1 and J usage is TRBJ1-2; 11 bases map to TRBD1. This CDR3 comprises 15 residues. The junction had 13 bases not matched to a gene; V was cut back by 6 bases and J by 7 bases. CDR1 is DFQATT and CDR2 is SNEGSKA in the germline V gene (reference sequence). This CDR3 reads CSAHLNSGTGGGYTF. Here the CDR3 DNA reads TGCAGTGCACACCTAAATTCCGGGACAGGGGGTGGCTACACCTTC.

CDR3 sequence (DNA): TGTGCCACCAGTGATCGGGACAGGGGGTTTGGCTACACCTTC. It specifies CATSDRDRGFGYTF. The chain couples TRBV24-1 to TRBJ1-2, with 11 positions matching TRBD1. This CDR3 has 14 residues. With V trimmed by 3 bases and J by 7 bases, 3 bases remained unmatched. Germline assignment: CDR1 KGHDR and CDR2 SFDVKD.

This sequence joins TRBV19 and TRBJ2-2; D is perhaps TRBD1 (5 bases). The germline gives CDR1 LNHDA, CDR2 SQIVND (reference sequence). V lost 7 bases and J lost 7, with 16 bases in between. The CDR3 length is 14 residues. CDR3 protein: CASTSGFKSGELFF. CDR3 DNA: TGTGCCAGTACATCAGGGTTTAAGAGCGGGGAGCTGTTTTTT.

Notes on this clonotype: One junction end does not reproduce the germline sequence, and a read error may be involved. This chain joins TRBV2 and TRBJ2-7, with D possibly TRBD1 on 7 matching bases. Per the germline V gene, CDR1 is SNHLY and CDR2 is FYNNEI. The CDR3 extends over 13 amino acids. Written as DNA, the CDR3 is TGTGCCAGCATTAAAGGGGACAGCGGGTGGATCTCCTTC. It specifies CASIKGDSGWISF.

CDR3 DNA sequence: TGTGCCACCAGGGGGACTAGCGGGAGGACTAACACCGGGGAGCTGTTTTTT. It is translated as CATRGTSGRTNTGELFF. This chain links TRBV24-1 with TRBJ2-2; 15 nucleotides agree with TRBD2. This CDR3 has 17 residues. Trimming took 7 bases from V and 2 from J; bases not matched to a gene: 4. Germline V CDR1 and CDR2: KGHDR, SFDVKD.

In its sample, this clonotype was seen a few times. This chain uses TRBV25-1 with TRBJ2-7, with TRBD1 identical over 8 bases. Germline loops: CDR1 MGHDK, CDR2 SYGVNS. This CDR3 has 13 amino acids. J gave up 2 bases and V 8 bases, and 5 bases lay outside the gene matches. CDR3 DNA sequence: TGTGCCAGCGCAGGGGGCACCACCTACGAGCAGTACTTC. It specifies CASAGGTTYEQYF.

This clonotype has only a few counts. The chain employs TRBV13 and TRBJ2-7; 8 bases align to TRBD1. The V gene end was trimmed by 4 bases and the J gene end by 3 bases; junction bases not matched to a gene: 5. The CDR3 length is 14 residues. Germline CDR1 and CDR2: PRHDT and FYEKMQ (reference sequence). For the CDR3, the DNA is TGTGCCAGCAGCTATGGGACAGGAGACTACGAGCAGTACTTC. The encoded protein is CASSYGTGDYEQYF.

Of note for this clonotype: A read error may be the cause here, since a much bigger clone is one base away. The chain is built from TRBV6-1 and TRBJ1-4; 7 bases fit TRBD1. CDR1 and CDR2 (germline): MNHNS, SASEGT. CDR3 size: 15 residues. J was trimmed by 10 bases and V by 8 bases; bases with no gene match: 16. This CDR3 is CASGRNRGRGGKLFF. Written as DNA, the CDR3 is TGTGCCAGCGGGCGCAACAGGGGAAGGGGTGGAAAACTGTTTTTT.

J is TRBJ2-7 and V is TRBV24-1; 7 bases are shared with TRBD2. The CDR3 contains 14 residues. Per germline, CDR1 KGHDR and CDR2 SFDVKD. The junction had 14 bases not matched to a gene; V was cut back by 9 bases and J by 7 bases. The CDR3 here is CATSLATSLREQYV. CDR3 in DNA: TGTGCCACCTCCTTGGCGACTAGCTTGAGGGAGCAGTACGTC.

This clonotype was recorded only once. This clone may be a read error of a much larger clone one base away. The J gene is TRBJ2-3, the V gene TRBV9; D not resolved. The CDR3 has 15 residues. V lost 3 bases, J lost 5 bases, and 16 bases lay in between. The germline V gene has CDR1 SGDLS and CDR2 YYNGEE. The CDR3 DNA reads TGTGCCAGCAGCGCTGCAGTGGTGCACAAAGATACGCAGTATTTT. Residues: CASSAAVVHKDTQYF. Full variable domain (rest looked up from reference TRBV9 and TRBJ2-3): DSGVTQTPKHLITATGQRVTLRCSPRSGDLSVYWYQQSLDQGLQFLIQYYNGEERAKGNILERFSAQQFPDLHSELNLSSLELGDSALYFCASSAAVVHKDTQYFGPGTRLTVL.

This clonotype occurred many times. The chain carries TRBV5-1 and TRBJ1-3; 8 nucleotides line up with TRBD1. This CDR3 has 17 amino acids. The trim removed 4 bases at V and 0 bases at J, leaving 9 bases unmatched. Germline lookup yields CDR1 SGHRS and CDR2 YFSETQ. CDR3 in amino acids: CASSRQGTSDSGNTIYF. As DNA, the CDR3 is TGCGCCAGCAGCCGACAGGGGACAAGTGACTCTGGAAACACCATATATTTT.

This clonotype was counted between two and nine times. This chain links TRBV7-2 with TRBJ2-7, with TRBD2 identical over 7 bases. Germline assignment: CDR1 SGHTA and CDR2 FQGNSA. The CDR3 is made up of 12 amino acids. The V segment lost 5 bases and the J segment 6 bases; nucleotides outside the gene matches: 4. This CDR3 is CASSPPGGEQYF. Here the CDR3 DNA reads TGTGCCAGCAGCCCTCCGGGGGGCGAGCAGTACTTC.

Note on this clonotype: One base away lies a much larger clone, so this may be a sequencing read error. No conserved phenylalanine or tryptophan ends this CDR3, so it is likely a read error. The V call is TRBV18, the J call TRBJ2-5; 8 bases map to TRBD2. V dropped 1 base and J dropped 0; count of bases not matched to a gene: 1. The CDR3 is made up of 15 amino acids. Per germline, CDR1 KGHSH and CDR2 LQKENI. CDR3 region: CASSPQAGDQETQYS. The DNA of the CDR3 is TGTGCCAGCTCACCACAAGCGGGGGACCAAGAGACCCAGTACTCC.

This clonotype was seen repeatedly, ten times or more. CDR3 bases: TGTGCCACCAGTGTTCACAGGGGTATAAGCAATCAGCCCCAGCATTTT. Residues: CATSVHRGISNQPQHF. J is TRBJ1-5 and V is TRBV24-1; 7 bases are a match to TRBD1. The CDR3 contains 16 residues. J lost 1 base, V lost 5 bases, and 7 bases had no gene match. Germline lookup yields CDR1 KGHDR and CDR2 SFDVKD.

Here the CDR3 DNA reads TGTGCCACCAGCAGCCCCCCGGACAGGCGGGGCTACACCTTC. Translation gives CATSSPPDRRGYTF. V usage is TRBV15 and J usage is TRBJ1-2, with TRBD1 identical over 7 bases. CDR1 LNHNV and CDR2 YYDKDF come from the germline V gene (reference sequence). This CDR3 has 14 residues. V was clipped by 3 bases and J by 8 bases; unmatched bases: 9.

The chain employs TRBV19 and TRBJ1-5; tentative D call: TRBD1 (5 bases). The CDR3 has 18 residues. V was pared by 0 bases and J by 3 bases, with 18 bases between. The germline V gene has CDR1 LNHDA and CDR2 SQIVND (reference sequence). The CDR3: CASSIDRAPGRHNQPQHF. CDR3 DNA sequence: TGTGCCAGTAGTATAGATCGGGCCCCGGGACGTCACAATCAGCCCCAGCATTTT.

V gene TRBV25-1 combines with J gene TRBJ2-7, with 7 bases lining up with TRBD1. This CDR3 is built from 16 residues. Germline V gives CDR1 MGHDK, CDR2 SYGVNS. Losses at the gene ends were 1 base for V and 0 bases for J; bases not matched to a gene: 6. CDR3 DNA: TGTGCCAGCAGTGAATCCCACAGGGGTAGCTCCTACGAGCAGTACGTC. It yields the protein CASSESHRGSSYEQYV.

This clonotype came up many times. The rearrangement links TRBV20-1 to TRBJ2-1; D unresolved. This CDR3 is built from 10 residues. CDR1 is DFQATT, CDR2 SNEGSKA, per germline (reference sequence). V lost 0 bases and J 12 bases, leaving 6 bases between the germline ends. CDR3 coding DNA: TGCAGTGCTAGAGATGAAGGGCAGTTCTTC. Protein sequence: CSARDEGQFF.

The V call is TRBV10-3, the J call TRBJ1-5; perhaps TRBD1 as D (6 bases). The CDR3 is 13 residues long. Trimming removed 6 bases at V and 5 bases at J, with 11 bases between. CDR1 and CDR2 (germline): ENHRY, SYGVKD. CDR3 amino acids: CAISGDKDQPQHF. In nucleotides, the CDR3 is TGTGCCATCAGCGGGGACAAAGATCAGCCCCAGCATTTT.

This clonotype was detected many times. This chain uses TRBV15 with TRBJ2-1, with TRBD1 matching 7 bases. The germline V gene encodes CDR1 LNHNV and CDR2 YYDKDF (reference sequence). V was pared by 5 bases and J by 4 bases, with 14 bases of the junction left unmatched. The CDR3 consists of 17 residues. CDR3 DNA sequence: TGTGCCACCAGCGGAAGAACCACAGGGGTTCGGTACAATGAGCAGTTCTTC. Its translation: CATSGRTTGVRYNEQFF.

Ten or more counts support this clonotype. The CDR3 bases are TGCGCCAGCAGCTTGGGTTGGGGGGATATCACAGATACGCAGTATTTT. Amino acid sequence: CASSLGWGDITDTQYF. The rearrangement joins TRBV5-1 to TRBJ2-3; possibly TRBD2 for D (6 bases). Trimming removed 0 bases at V and 2 bases at J, with 13 bases between. The CDR3 has 16 residues. Germline V lookup: CDR1 SGHRS, CDR2 YFSETQ.

Only one count was recorded for this clonotype. The chain combines TRBV20-1 with TRBJ2-5; D might be TRBD1 (6 bases). Deletions cut 3 bases from V and 3 bases from J, with 11 bases between. The length of the CDR3 is 13 residues. CDR1 is DFQATT, CDR2 SNEGSKA, per germline (reference sequence). The CDR3 sequence: CSARSQGKETQYF. In DNA, the CDR3 is TGCAGTGCTAGGTCCCAGGGGAAAGAGACCCAGTACTTC.

This chain uses TRBV11-2 with TRBJ2-2; D might be TRBD1 (5 bases). From germline, CDR1 is SGHAT and CDR2 FQNNGV. The CDR3 runs to 16 residues. The V gene lost 5 bases and the J gene lost 4 bases, with 17 bases spanning the gap. CDR3: CASSEGAALFTGELFF. CDR3 nucleotides: TGTGCCAGCAGCGAAGGGGCAGCTCTATTCACCGGGGAGCTGTTTTTT.

This clonotype was observed at least ten times. The rearrangement joins TRBV6-4 to TRBJ1-4; perhaps TRBD1 as D (5 bases). Trimming pared 8 bases from V and 4 bases from J, leaving 17 bases between. CDR1 is MRHNA and CDR2 is SNTAGT in the germline V gene. The CDR3 totals 15 residues. CDR3 in amino acids: CASRERGSSNEKLFF. DNA of the CDR3: TGTGCCAGCCGAGAACGGGGCAGCAGTAATGAAAAACTGTTTTTT.

This clonotype has a count of ten or more. The CDR3 DNA is TGTGCCAGCTCACTTGGGACAGGGGGTAATCAGCCCCAGCATTTT. Its protein product is CASSLGTGGNQPQHF. The chain joins TRBV18 to TRBJ1-5; 11 bases match TRBD1. The CDR3 is made up of 15 amino acids. In germline, CDR1 is KGHSH, CDR2 LQKENI. The V segment lost 4 bases and the J segment 4 bases; nucleotides outside the gene matches: 3.

Points on this clonotype: A read error may explain this, as a much larger clone is one base away. V is TRBV6-5 and J is TRBJ1-3; D gene unclear. CDR1 is MNHEY and CDR2 is SVGAGI in the germline V gene. Trimming pared 2 bases from V and 2 bases from J, leaving 16 bases between. The CDR3 is 17 amino acids. CDR3 sequence reads: CASSYNSPPTPGNTIYF. DNA for the CDR3: TGTGCCAGCAGTTACAACAGCCCACCTACCCCTGGAAACACCATATATTTT.

Of note for this clonotype: A read error may explain this, as a much larger clone is one base away. V usage is TRBV20-1 and J usage is TRBJ2-2; 7 positions agree with TRBD1. CDR1 and CDR2 (germline): DFQATT, SNEGSKA (reference sequence). The CDR3 has 15 amino acids. V lost 6 bases and J lost 3; bases outside the gene matches: 10. The CDR3 DNA reads as TGCAGTGCCACTACCGGACAGGAGTACACCGGGGAGCTGTTTTTT. It codes for CSATTGQEYTGELFF.

Ten or more counts support this clonotype. The rearrangement joins TRBV19 to TRBJ1-5; D remains unclear. Germline CDR1 reads LNHDA; CDR2 reads SQIVND (reference sequence). Trimming pared 7 bases from V and 7 bases from J, leaving 14 bases between. This CDR3 spans 13 amino acids. The CDR3 spells CASNREGTQPQHF. CDR3 bases: TGTGCCAGTAACCGAGAGGGTACCCAGCCCCAGCATTTT.

This clonotype came up many times. The chain is built from TRBV24-1 and TRBJ2-5; TRBD2 aligns across 8 bases. CDR1 and CDR2 (germline): KGHDR, SFDVKD. Trimming took 8 bases from V and 4 from J; bases not matched to a gene: 20. This CDR3 spans 18 amino acids. The CDR3 reads CATTLKHGSGGAGETQYF. CDR3 nucleotides: TGTGCCACCACCTTGAAACATGGTTCGGGGGGGGCCGGAGAGACCCAGTACTTC.

The chain combines TRBV7-6 with TRBJ1-2; possible D gene TRBD1, 6 bases. CDR1 and CDR2 from the germline V gene are SGHVS and FNYEAQ. The CDR3 is 13 residues long. Trimming left V 2 bases short and J 8 bases short, with 12 bases between. The CDR3 is CASSLSGDNGYTF. As DNA, the CDR3 is TGTGCCAGCAGCTTATCAGGGGATAACGGCTACACCTTC. The whole variable domain, filled in from reference TRBV7-6 and TRBJ1-2, reads GAGVSQSPRYKVTKRGQDVALRCDPISGHVSLYWYRQALGQGPEFLTYFNYEAQQDKSGLPNDRFSAERPEGSISTLTIQRTEQRDSAMYRCASSLSGDNGYTFGSGTRLTVV.

CDR3 region: CASSLKARGGYGYTF. The CDR3 DNA reads TGCGCCAGCAGCTTGAAGGCCAGGGGAGGCTATGGCTACACCTTC. This rearrangement joins TRBV5-1 to TRBJ1-2; weak D call: TRBD1 (6 bases). V was clipped by 1 base and J by 4 bases, with 14 bases between them. The V gene's germline CDR1 is SGHRS and CDR2 YFSETQ. This CDR3 comprises 15 residues.